The entry below gives a single T cell receptor beta chain sequence along with its context. What this receptor recognizes is not known. No per-base quality is available; no much larger clone lies one base away. The data originate from a study of cytomegalovirus exposure and HLA in healthy donors (dated by TCRdb to between 2016 and 2019). Background on the whole study: The roughly 670 repertoires of the first cohort and the roughly 120 validation repertoires were produced on the same platform, according to a later analysis. The study was designed to test whether signatures of past pathogen exposure could be identified by cataloging public T cell receptors. Along with the roughly 670-subject first cohort, a separate validation cohort of around 110 different subjects was used. High-throughput TCR immunosequencing, statistical association of individual TCRs with disease status, and machine learning were combined to predict cytomegalovirus infection status.

Paper-wide results and their limitations: The validation cohort had no HLA typing available for a later analysis, so co-occurrence within that cohort was assessed over all 130 or so repertoires. Most TCR sequences were observed very rarely across donors, whereas some public TCRs were present in many individuals. A later analysis found that TCRs clustered in the first cohort also tended to co-occur in the roughly 120 validation repertoires, with 94% of cluster scores above 0. Three of the identified cytomegalovirus-associated TCR beta chains were confirmed in vitro to be specific for cytomegalovirus antigens. It was suggested by the authors that the approach could potentially be generalized to other disease states and immunological phenotypes. The classifier was reported to diagnose cytomegalovirus status with high specificity and sensitivity in both the original cohort and the validation cohort. In the study, around 150 TCR beta chains were listed as associated with cytomegalovirus.

The donors were included in the validation cohort of 130 or so subjects, a group kept apart from the roughly 670-subject first cohort. Sequences MNHNS (CDR1) and SASEGT (CDR2) are obtained from the germline V gene. The cysteine opens and the phenylalanine closes a CDR3 of 15 amino acids. Only CDR3 DNA remains: 45 bases, in frame from the first base. Between the V and J ends, shortened by 0 bases and 11 bases respectively, the junction contains 19 bases. The protocol used for the library was the immunoSEQ multiplex PCR assay. On the study's bioinformatics: A statistical classification framework was built for diagnosing cytomegalovirus status from the catalog of TCR beta chain sequences. Entries here come from immuneACCESS through TCRdb and include only in-frame sequences with V and J called. Some clones fail to appear in such tables; in the studies checked, an unresolved V gene covers under half of the shortfall, and the cause of the remainder is unknown. The DNA gave D and trimming, while V, J and clone size come from that table. The sample table shows about 200,000 clones, and about 81% are seen once. The biggest ten clones account for 0.95% to 1.5% of the sample.

The sequence came from a woman in her 30s in good health and CMV-seronegative. This chain is built from TRBV6-1 and TRBJ1-1; the D segment cannot be called with confidence. Sequences were obtained from PBMCs. The CDR3 protein is CASSEAVGLAEVAFF. In nucleotide form, the sequence is TGTGCCAGCAGTGAAGCGGTGGGTTTGGCGGAGGTGGCTTTCTTT.